These 2 T cell receptor beta chains were sequenced from one sample in a study of STAT5B mutations in CD4+ large granular lymphocyte leukemia (dated by TCRdb to about 2022). Library preparation was by the immunoSEQ multiplex PCR assay. TCRdb's version of the immuneACCESS table is confined to in-frame rearrangements and falls short of the full clone set. An unresolved V gene accounts for under half of the shortfall where checked; the remainder is of unknown origin. This sample holds about 33,000 clones; approximately 80% were observed only once. The ten largest clones take up 4.4% of the sample. The sample taken for sequencing was CD4+ T cells from blood buffy coats. The source of these receptors is a human donor in good health.

J is TRBJ2-1 and V is TRBV28; the D gene is possibly TRBD2 (5 bases). The germline V gene has CDR1 MDHEN and CDR2 SYDVKM. V was pared by 6 bases and J by 1 base, with 7 bases between. The CDR3 spans 13 residues. CDR3 region: CASREESYNEQFF. The CDR3 DNA reads as TGTGCCAGCAGGGAGGAGTCCTACAATGAGCAGTTCTTC. The whole variable domain, filled in from reference TRBV28 and TRBJ2-1, reads DVKVTQSSRYLVKRTGEKVFLECVQDMDHENMFWYRQDPGLGLRLIYFSYDVKMKEKGDIPEGYSVSREKKERFSLILESASTNQTSMYLCASREESYNEQFFGPGTRLTVL.

The J gene is TRBJ2-6, the V gene TRBV5-1; the D gene is possibly TRBD2 (6 bases). Germline V CDR1 and CDR2: SGHRS, YFSETQ. CDR3 length: 16 amino acids. Trimming took off 0 bases at V and 4 bases at J, with 11 bases between the two ends. The CDR3 DNA reads TGCGCCAGCAGCTTGGGCCGGGGGTCCGGGGCCAACGTCCTGACTTTC. It is translated as CASSLGRGSGANVLTF.